The clone carrying this TCR beta chain showed up just a few times. Its specificity is not known. The entry originates in a study of T cell repertoires in cytomegalovirus infection. Points from the study as a whole: What dominated the ex vivo response were HLA-C-restricted CMV-specific TCR beta clonotypes. Cumulative public TCR beta family frequency identified CMV carriers with the relevant HLA.

TCRdb itself ran the reads through MiXCR, one entry per CDR3 protein. The sample yields about 530,000 distinct CDR3 sequences, around 27% seen once. The germline gives CDR1 SGHVS, CDR2 FQNEAQ. V shed 2 bases, J shed 4 bases, and the junction held 11 bases outside the gene matches. The CDR3 has 17 residues. The clonotype was recovered from a human donor in good health (CMV status not recorded). Some clones in this sample may be carry-over from other donors' samples. This rearrangement joins TRBV7-8 to TRBJ2-1; 7 bases line up with TRBD2. The sequencing sample was made of PBMCs. The CDR3 loop reads CASSLRASGYMYNEQFF. The DNA of the CDR3 is TGTGCCAGCAGCTTAAGGGCTAGCGGTTACATGTACAATGAGCAGTTCTTC.